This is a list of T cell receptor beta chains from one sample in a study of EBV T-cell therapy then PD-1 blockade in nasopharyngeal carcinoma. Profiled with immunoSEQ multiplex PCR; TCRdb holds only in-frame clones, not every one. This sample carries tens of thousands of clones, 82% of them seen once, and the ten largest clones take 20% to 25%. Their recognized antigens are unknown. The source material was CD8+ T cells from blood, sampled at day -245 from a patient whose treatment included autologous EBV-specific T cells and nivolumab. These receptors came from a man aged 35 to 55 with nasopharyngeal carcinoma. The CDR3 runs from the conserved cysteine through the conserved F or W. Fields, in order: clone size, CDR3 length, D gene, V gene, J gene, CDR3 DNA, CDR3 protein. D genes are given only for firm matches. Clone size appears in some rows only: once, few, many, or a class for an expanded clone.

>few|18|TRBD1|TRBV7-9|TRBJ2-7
TGTGCCAGCAGCTCCACTGAACCGGACAGGGGGCTTATCTACGAGCAGTACTTC
CASSSTEPDRGLIYEQYF
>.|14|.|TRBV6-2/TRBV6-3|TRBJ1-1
TGTGCCAGCAGTTACTCCTTGCCGAACACTGAAGCTTTCTTT
CASSYSLPNTEAFF
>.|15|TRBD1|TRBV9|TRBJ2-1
TGTGCCAGCAGCGAGCGGACAGGGACCTACAATGAGCAGTTCTTC
CASSERTGTYNEQFF
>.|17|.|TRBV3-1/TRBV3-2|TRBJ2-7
TGTGCCAGCAGCCAAGACCCCCCGCAGTTGGGACCCTACGAGCAGTACTTC
CASSQDPPQLGPYEQYF
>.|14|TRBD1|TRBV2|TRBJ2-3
TGTGCCAGCAGTGATACAGGGGGTAGAGATACGCAGTATTTT
CASSDTGGRDTQYF
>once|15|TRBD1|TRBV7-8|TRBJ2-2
TGTGCCAGCAGCCGTAGACAGGGGGCTACCGGGGAGCTGTTTTTT
CASSRRQGATGELFF
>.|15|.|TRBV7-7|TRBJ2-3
TGTGCCAGCAGCCCCGGGCAGATTAGCACAGATACGCAGTATTTT
CASSPGQISTDTQYF
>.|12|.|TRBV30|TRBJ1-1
TGTGCCTGGATTGGGGGGGGCACTGAAGCTTTCTTT
CAWIGGGTEAFF
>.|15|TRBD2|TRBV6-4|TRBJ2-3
TGTGCCAGCAGTGACGGGCGGGGGGGCGCAGATACGCAGTATTTT
CASSDGRGGADTQYF
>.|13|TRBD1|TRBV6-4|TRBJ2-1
TGTGCCAGCAGTGACTCGGACAGGGGTGAGCAGTTCTTC
CASSDSDRGEQFF
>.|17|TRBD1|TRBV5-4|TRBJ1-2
TGTGCCAGCAGCCCGCGGGACAGGGGGCAGTTTAACTATGGCTACACCTTC
CASSPRDRGQFNYGYTF
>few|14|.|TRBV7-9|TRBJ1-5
TGTGCCAGCAGCGGCCCGGGACATAGACAGCCCCAGCATTTT
CASSGPGHRQPQHF
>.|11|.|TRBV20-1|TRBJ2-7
TGCAGTGCCCGGGACTTGAGCGAGCAGTACTTC
CSARDLSEQYF
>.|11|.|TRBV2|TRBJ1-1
TGTGCCGGAACTACGAACACTGAAGCTTTCTTT
CAGTTNTEAFF
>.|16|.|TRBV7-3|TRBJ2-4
TGTGCCAGCAGCTCCTACCCCGTAGGGACCAAAAACATTCAGTACTTC
CASSSYPVGTKNIQYF
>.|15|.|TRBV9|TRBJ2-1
TGTGCCAGCAGCGCAGAGGGGGTTTCCTACAATGAGCAGTTCTTC
CASSAEGVSYNEQFF
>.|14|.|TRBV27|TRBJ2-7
TGTGCCAGCAGCGGCATAGACAGCTACTACGAGCAGTACTTC
CASSGIDSYYEQYF
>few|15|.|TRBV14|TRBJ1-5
TGTGCCAGCAGCCAGTTCGACAGTCCCAATCAGCCCCAGCATTTT
CASSQFDSPNQPQHF
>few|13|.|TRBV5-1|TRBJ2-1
TGCGCCAGCAGCTTGGCCGAGTTCCCTGAGCAGTTCTTC
CASSLAEFPEQFF
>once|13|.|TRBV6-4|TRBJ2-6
TGTGCCAGCAGTGGCTCTGGGGCCAACGTCCTGACTTTC
CASSGSGANVLTF
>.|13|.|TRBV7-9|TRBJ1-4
TGTGCCAGCAGCCCAAAGTGGGGGGTAGAACTGTTTTTT
CASSPKWGVELFF
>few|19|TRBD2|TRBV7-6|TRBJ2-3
TGTGCCAGCAGCCCCGGGGGAGCGGGGGCACGGGAAAGCACAGATACGCAGTATTTT
CASSPGGAGARESTDTQYF
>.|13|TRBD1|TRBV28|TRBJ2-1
TGTGCCAGCAGGGGACAGGGGTGGACTGAGCAGTTCTTC
CASRGQGWTEQFF
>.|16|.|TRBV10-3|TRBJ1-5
TGTGCCATCAGTGACTTCCGAAACAGGGAGGATCAGCCCCAGCATTTT
CAISDFRNREDQPQHF
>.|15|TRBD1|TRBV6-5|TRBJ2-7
TGTGCCAGCAGTACCCGGGACAGGGGGCAACACGAGCAGTACTTC
CASSTRDRGQHEQYF
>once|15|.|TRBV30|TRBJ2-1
TGTGCCTGGAGTGGACTGGTGGGGGCTTACAATGAGCAGTTCTTC
CAWSGLVGAYNEQFF
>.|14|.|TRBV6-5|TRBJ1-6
TGTGCCAGCAGTTACTCGGAGGGGAGATCACCCCTCCACTTT
CASSYSEGRSPLHF
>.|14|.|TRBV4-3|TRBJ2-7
TGCGCCAGCAGCCAAGGAATTACAGGGTACGAGCAGTACTTC
CASSQGITGYEQYF
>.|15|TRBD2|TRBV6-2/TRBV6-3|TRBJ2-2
TGTGCCAGCAGTTACAGCGGGGGGGCCACCGGGGAGCTGTTTTTT
CASSYSGGATGELFF
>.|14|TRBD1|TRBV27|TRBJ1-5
TGTGCCAGCAGTTTAGCAGGGGGTGGGCAGCCCCAGCATTTT
CASSLAGGGQPQHF
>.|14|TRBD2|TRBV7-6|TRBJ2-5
TGTGCCAGCAGCGCCTCTAGCGGGGGGGAGACCCAGTACTTC
CASSASSGGETQYF